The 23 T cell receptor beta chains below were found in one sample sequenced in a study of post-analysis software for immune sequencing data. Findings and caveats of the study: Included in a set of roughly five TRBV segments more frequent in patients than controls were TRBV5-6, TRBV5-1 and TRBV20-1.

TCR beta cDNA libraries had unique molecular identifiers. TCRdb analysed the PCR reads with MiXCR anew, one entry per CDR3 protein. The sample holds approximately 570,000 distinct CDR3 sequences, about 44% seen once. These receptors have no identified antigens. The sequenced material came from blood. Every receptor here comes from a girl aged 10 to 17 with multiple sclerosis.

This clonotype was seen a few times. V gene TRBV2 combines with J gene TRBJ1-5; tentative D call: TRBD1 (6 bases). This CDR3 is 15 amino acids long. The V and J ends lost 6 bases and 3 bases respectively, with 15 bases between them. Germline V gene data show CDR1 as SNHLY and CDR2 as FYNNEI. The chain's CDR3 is CASSQDSPVNQPQHF. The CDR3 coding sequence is TGTGCCAGCAGCCAGGACAGCCCTGTCAATCAGCCCCAGCATTTT.

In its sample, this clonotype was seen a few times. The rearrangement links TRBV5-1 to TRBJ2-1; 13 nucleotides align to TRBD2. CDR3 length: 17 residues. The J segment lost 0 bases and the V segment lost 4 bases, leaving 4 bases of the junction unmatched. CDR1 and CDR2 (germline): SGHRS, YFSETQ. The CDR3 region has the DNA TGCGCCAGCAGCCTCAGGACTAGCGGGGGCTCCTACAATGAGCAGTTCTTC. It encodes CASSLRTSGGSYNEQFF.

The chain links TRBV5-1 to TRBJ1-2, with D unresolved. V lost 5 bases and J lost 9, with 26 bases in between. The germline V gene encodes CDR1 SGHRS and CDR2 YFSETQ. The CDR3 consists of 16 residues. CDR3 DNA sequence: TGCGCCAGCAGGGCCGGGCTTTACCACACTCTTGAACGCTACACCTTC. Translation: CASRAGLYHTLERYTF.

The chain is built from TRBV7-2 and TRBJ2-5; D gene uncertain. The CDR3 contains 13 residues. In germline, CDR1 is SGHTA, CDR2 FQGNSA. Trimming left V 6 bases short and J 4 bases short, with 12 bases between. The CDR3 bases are TGTGCCAGCAGATCTAGTTCGGTAGAGACCCAGTACTTC. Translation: CASRSSSVETQYF.

The CDR3: CASSFTPSGRAETQYF. The CDR3 DNA sequence: TGTGCCAGCAGTTTCACTCCTAGCGGGAGGGCAGAGACCCAGTACTTC. This rearrangement joins TRBV12-3 or TRBV12-4 to TRBJ2-7; 12 positions match TRBD2. The assigned J gene may be wrong: the sequence end matches TRBJ2-5 better. This CDR3 region has 16 residues.

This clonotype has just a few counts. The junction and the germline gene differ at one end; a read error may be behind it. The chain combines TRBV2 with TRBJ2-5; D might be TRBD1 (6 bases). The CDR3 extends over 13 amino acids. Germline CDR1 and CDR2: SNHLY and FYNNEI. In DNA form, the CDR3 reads TGTGCCAGCAATGAAGACAGGATGGAGACCCAGTACTTC. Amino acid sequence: CASNEDRMETQYF.

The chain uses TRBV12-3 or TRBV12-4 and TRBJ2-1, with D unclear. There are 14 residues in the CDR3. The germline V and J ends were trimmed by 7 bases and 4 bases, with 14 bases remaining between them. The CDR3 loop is CASTVTRWYNEQFF. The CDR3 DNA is TGTGCCAGCACCGTGACCCGGTGGTACAATGAGCAGTTCTTC.

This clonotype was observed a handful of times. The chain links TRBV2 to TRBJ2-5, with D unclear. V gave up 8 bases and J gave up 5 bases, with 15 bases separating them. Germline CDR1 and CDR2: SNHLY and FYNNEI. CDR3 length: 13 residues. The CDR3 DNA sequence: TGTGCCAGCGGTCGGTCGGGCCGGGAGACCCAGTACTTC. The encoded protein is CASGRSGRETQYF.

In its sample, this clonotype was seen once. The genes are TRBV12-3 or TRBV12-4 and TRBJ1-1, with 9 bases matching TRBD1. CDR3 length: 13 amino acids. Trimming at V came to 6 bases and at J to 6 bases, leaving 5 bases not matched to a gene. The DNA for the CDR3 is TGTGCCAGCAGGGCCACAGGGGGCCCTGAAGCTTTCTTT. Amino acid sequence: CASRATGGPEAFF.

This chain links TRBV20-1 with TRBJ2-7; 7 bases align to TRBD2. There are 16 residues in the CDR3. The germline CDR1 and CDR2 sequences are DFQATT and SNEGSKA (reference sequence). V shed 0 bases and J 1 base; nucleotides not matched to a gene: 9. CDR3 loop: CSARDPSGASSYEQYF. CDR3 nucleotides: TGCAGTGCTAGAGATCCCAGCGGGGCTTCTTCCTACGAGCAGTACTTC.

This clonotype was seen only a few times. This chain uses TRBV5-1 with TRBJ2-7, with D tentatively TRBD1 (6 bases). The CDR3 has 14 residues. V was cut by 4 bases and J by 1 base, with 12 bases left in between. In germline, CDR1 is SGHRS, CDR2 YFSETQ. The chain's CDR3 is CASSMERGSYEQYF. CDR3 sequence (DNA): TGCGCCAGCAGCATGGAGAGGGGGTCCTACGAGCAGTACTTC.

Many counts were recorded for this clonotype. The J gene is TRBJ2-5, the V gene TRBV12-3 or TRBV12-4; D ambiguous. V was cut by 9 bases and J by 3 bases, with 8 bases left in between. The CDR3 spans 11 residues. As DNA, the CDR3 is TGTGCCAGTGCGGTGGAAGAGACCCAGTACTTC. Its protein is CASAVEETQYF.

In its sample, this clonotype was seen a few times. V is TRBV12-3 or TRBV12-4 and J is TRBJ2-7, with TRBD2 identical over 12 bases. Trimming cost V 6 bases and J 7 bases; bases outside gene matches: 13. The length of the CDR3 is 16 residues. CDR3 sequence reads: CASSTPGLAGSKEQYF. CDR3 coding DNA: TGTGCCAGCAGCACTCCCGGACTAGCGGGATCTAAGGAGCAGTACTTC.

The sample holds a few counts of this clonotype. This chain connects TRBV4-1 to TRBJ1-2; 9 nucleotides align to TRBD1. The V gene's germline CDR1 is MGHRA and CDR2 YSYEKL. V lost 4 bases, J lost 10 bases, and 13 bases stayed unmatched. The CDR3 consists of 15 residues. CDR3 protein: CASSLRHRGRGDYTF. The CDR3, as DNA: TGCGCCAGCAGCCTACGGCACAGGGGGCGAGGCGACTACACCTTC.

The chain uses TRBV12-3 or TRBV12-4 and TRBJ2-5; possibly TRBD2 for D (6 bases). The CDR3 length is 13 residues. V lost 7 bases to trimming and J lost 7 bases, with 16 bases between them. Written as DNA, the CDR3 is TGTGCCAGCACCGCGGACACCGGGGGGACCCAGTACTTC. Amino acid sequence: CASTADTGGTQYF.

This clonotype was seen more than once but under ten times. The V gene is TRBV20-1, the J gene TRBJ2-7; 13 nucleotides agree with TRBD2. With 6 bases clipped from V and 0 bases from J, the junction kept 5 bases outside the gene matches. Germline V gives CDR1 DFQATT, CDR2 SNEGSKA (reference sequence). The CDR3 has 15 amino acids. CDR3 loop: CSAQRTSGGSYEQYF. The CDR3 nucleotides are TGCAGTGCGCAAAGGACTAGCGGGGGCTCCTACGAGCAGTACTTC.

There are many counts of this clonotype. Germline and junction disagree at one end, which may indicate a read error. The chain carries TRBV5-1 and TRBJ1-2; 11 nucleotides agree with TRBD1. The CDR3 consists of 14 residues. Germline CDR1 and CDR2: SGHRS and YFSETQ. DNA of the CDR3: TGTGCCAGCAGTTTGGGACAGGGGGACTATGGCTACACCTTC. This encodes CASSLGQGDYGYTF.

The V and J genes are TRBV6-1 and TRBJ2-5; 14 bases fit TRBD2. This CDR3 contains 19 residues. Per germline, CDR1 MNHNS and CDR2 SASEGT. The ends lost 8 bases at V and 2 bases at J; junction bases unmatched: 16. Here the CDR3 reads CASAGWTRTSGRQQETQYF. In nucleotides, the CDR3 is TGTGCCAGCGCGGGGTGGACAAGGACTAGCGGGAGGCAACAAGAGACCCAGTACTTC.

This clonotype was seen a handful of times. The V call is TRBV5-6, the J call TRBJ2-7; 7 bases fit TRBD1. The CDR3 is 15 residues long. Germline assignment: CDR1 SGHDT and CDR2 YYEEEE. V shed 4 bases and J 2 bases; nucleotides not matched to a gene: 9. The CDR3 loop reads CASSLWDSTAYEQYF. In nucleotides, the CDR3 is TGTGCCAGCAGCCTTTGGGACAGCACGGCCTACGAGCAGTACTTC.

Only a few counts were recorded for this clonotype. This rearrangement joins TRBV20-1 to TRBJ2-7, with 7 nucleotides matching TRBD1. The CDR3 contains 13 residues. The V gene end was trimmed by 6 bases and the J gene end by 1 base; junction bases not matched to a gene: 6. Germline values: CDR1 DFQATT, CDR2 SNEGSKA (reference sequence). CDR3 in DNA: TGCAGTGCCTCGGGACAGAGTTCCTACGAGCAGTACTTC. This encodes CSASGQSSYEQYF.

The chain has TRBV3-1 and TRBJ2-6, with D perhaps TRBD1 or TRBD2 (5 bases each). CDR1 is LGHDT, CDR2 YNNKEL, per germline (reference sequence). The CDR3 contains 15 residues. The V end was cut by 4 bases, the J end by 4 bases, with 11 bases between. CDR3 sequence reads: CASSRPGTGANVLTF. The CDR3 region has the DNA TGTGCCAGCAGCCGACCAGGGACCGGGGCCAACGTCCTGACTTTC.

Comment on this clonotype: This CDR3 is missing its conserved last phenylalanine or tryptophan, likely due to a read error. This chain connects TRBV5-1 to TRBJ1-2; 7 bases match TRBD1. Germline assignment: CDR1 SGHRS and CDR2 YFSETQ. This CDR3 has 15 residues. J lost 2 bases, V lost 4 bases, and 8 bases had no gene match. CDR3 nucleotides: TGCGCCAGCAGCCCGCGAGGGGGCTGGAACTATGGCTACACCTCC. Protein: CASSPRGGWNYGYTS.

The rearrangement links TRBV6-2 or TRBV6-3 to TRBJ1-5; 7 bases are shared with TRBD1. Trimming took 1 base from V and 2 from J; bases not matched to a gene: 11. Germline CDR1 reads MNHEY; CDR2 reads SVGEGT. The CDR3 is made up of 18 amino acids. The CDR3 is CASSYWPTGIGGNQPQHF. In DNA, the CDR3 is TGTGCCAGCAGTTACTGGCCGACAGGGATTGGTGGCAATCAGCCCCAGCATTTT.